What follows describes a single T cell receptor beta chain. Trimming pared 6 bases from V and 7 bases from J, leaving 13 bases between. CDR3 size: 14 residues. Per germline, CDR1 LGHNT and CDR2 FRNRAP. The data were obtained in a study of blood T cell repertoires in COVID-19. Study summary: Acute and convalescent COVID-19 specimens originated in the United States, Italy and Spain. PBMCs, B-cell-depleted T cells, or T cells were the source of the cDNA or gDNA that made up the material.

Enrolment of Seattle patients took place during active infection, and they were followed longitudinally. In the study's own analysis: Estimation of nucleated cell counts relied on the amplification of reference gene primers. Data came from immunoSEQ multiplex PCR; TCRdb stores just in-frame clones and leaves some out. Clone size and V and J calls were adopted from that table, with D and trimming inferred from the DNA. This table has around 310,000 clones, around 87% appearing once. The TCR originated in a woman aged 40 to 55 with COVID-19, enrolled during active disease. This sequence joins TRBV12-5 and TRBJ1-6; the D is unclear. The sequenced sample was peripheral blood. This CDR3 is CASGPKTENSPLHF. CDR3 nucleotide sequence: TGTGCTAGTGGCCCAAAAACGGAGAATTCACCCCTCCACTTT. The complete variable domain, with remaining parts taken from reference TRBV12-5 and TRBJ1-6, reads DARVTQTPRHKVTEMGQEVTMRCQPILGHNTVFWYRQTMMQGLELLAYFRNRAPLDDSGMPKDRFSAEMPDATLATLKIQPSEPRDSAVYFCASGPKTENSPLHFGNGTRLTVT.